The clone carrying this TCR beta chain was counted many times. Its antigen is undetermined. This record belongs to a study of T-cell reconstitution after alpha-beta-depleted transplantation in children. Overall study results and limits: Surviving recipient T cells and thymic progenitors underlay high day-60 TCRbeta diversity in some patients. Fresh T-cell production supplied most of the T-cell counts and diversity seen one year after transplant. The origin of alpha-beta T cells about two months after transplant was reportedly several hundred expanded graft clones.

Unique molecular identifiers were built into the TCRbeta library. One entry per CDR3 protein, called by TCRdb with MiXCR from the PCR reads. Here the sample spans around 370,000 distinct CDR3 sequences, about 17% being singletons. Germline CDR1 is SGHRS and CDR2 is YFSETQ. With 4 bases removed from V and 2 bases from J, the gap between germline ends came to 14 bases. The CDR3 is made up of 15 amino acids. The V and J genes are TRBV5-1 and TRBJ2-3, with D possibly being TRBD2 (6 bases). This TCR was sampled from a male patient aged 2 to 10 who had a stem cell transplant for acute lymphoblastic leukemia, so the T cells may come from the graft donor. The sequencing here drew on PBMCs, mostly from graft donor cells, taken 360 days after TCRalphabeta/CD19-depleted stem cell transplant. The DNA of the CDR3 is TGCGCCAGCAGCGGAGGGGTCGGATCCACAGATACGCAGTATTTT. Translated, it gives CASSGGVGSTDTQYF.